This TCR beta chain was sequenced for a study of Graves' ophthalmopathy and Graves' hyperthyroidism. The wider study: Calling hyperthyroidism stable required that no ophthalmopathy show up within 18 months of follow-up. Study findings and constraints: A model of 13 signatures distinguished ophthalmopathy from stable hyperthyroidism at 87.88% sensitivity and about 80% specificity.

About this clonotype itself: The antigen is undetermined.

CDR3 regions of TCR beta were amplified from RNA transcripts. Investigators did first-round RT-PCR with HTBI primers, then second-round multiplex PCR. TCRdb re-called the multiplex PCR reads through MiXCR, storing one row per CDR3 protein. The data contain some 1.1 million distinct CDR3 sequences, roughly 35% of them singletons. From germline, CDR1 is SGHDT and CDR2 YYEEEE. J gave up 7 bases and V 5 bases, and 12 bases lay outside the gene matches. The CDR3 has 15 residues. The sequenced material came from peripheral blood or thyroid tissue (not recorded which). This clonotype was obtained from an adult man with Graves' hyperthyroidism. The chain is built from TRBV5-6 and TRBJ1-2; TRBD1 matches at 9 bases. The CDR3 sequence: CASRKGQGLLGGYTF. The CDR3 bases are TGTGCCAGCAGGAAGGGACAGGGCCTCCTTGGTGGCTACACCTTC.